These 30 T cell receptor beta chains were sequenced from one sample in a study of cytomegalovirus exposure and HLA in healthy donors (dated by TCRdb to between 2016 and 2019). The protocol used for the library was the immunoSEQ multiplex PCR assay. A mixture of 60 forward primers for TCR Vbeta segments and 13 reverse primers for TCR Jbeta segments was used in the multiplex PCR. The table was pulled from immuneACCESS by TCRdb, which kept in-frame rearrangements only. Such tables lose some clones; where checked, under half of the loss comes from unresolved V genes, and the rest has no known cause. The sample table gives 80,000 or so clones. Clones ranked in the top ten supply roughly 13% of the sample. The sample comprised PBMCs. The receptors here all came from a man in his fifties or sixties in good health and CMV-seropositive.

The chain has TRBV9 and TRBJ2-5; possible D gene TRBD2, 5 bases. The V gene lost 0 bases and the J gene lost 4 bases, with 10 bases spanning the gap. Germline V gene lookup returns CDR1 SGDLS and CDR2 YYNGEE. The CDR3 loop spans 14 amino acids. CDR3 sequence (DNA): TGTGCCAGCAGCGTAGGGAGGACCGGAGAGACCCAGTACTTC. Protein: CASSVGRTGETQYF.

The gene calls are TRBV28 and TRBJ1-5, with D possibly TRBD1 on 6 matching bases. Between the trimmed V and J ends, which lost 7 bases and 4 bases, there was a span of 17 bases. The CDR3 covers 15 residues. The germline CDR1 and CDR2 sequences are MDHEN and SYDVKM. CDR3 in amino acids: CASILRTAGNQPQHF. DNA of the CDR3: TGTGCCAGCATCTTAAGGACAGCCGGTAATCAGCCCCAGCATTTT.

The genes are TRBV6-1 and TRBJ1-1, with TRBD1 as a possible D gene (5 bases). This CDR3 comprises 15 residues. Between the trimmed V and J ends, which lost 1 base and 4 bases, there was a span of 13 bases. CDR1 MNHNS and CDR2 SASEGT come from the germline V gene. The CDR3 reads CASSEELPGLTEAFF. CDR3 bases: TGTGCCAGCAGTGAAGAATTGCCGGGACTCACTGAAGCTTTCTTT.

V usage is TRBV7-3 and J usage is TRBJ1-1, with D perhaps matching TRBD1 (5 bases). This CDR3 has 15 amino acids. CDR1 is SGHTA and CDR2 is FQGTGA in the germline V gene. V lost 2 bases to trimming and J lost 4 bases, with 14 bases between them. CDR3 in DNA: TGTGCCAGCAGCTTATCGGCGGGGGATCTCACTGAAGCTTTCTTT. Amino acids: CASSLSAGDLTEAFF.

The chain recombines TRBV2 with TRBJ2-6, with unresolved D. CDR1 and CDR2 (germline): SNHLY, FYNNEI. Between the trimmed V and J ends, which lost 8 bases and 1 base, there was a span of 12 bases. This CDR3 has 15 residues. This CDR3 reads CASQFTDSGANVLTF. The CDR3 region has the DNA TGTGCCAGCCAGTTTACCGATTCTGGGGCCAACGTCCTGACTTTC.

This chain links TRBV5-4 with TRBJ1-2; TRBD1 matches at 7 bases. Germline CDR1 and CDR2: SGHNT and YYREEE (reference sequence). J was trimmed by 4 bases and V by 0 bases; bases with no gene match: 6. CDR3 length: 15 amino acids. The CDR3, as DNA: TGTGCCAGCAGCTTGGATAGGGGGCAGCTCTATGGCTACACCTTC. Its translation: CASSLDRGQLYGYTF.

The rearrangement joins TRBV29-1 to TRBJ2-5; 9 nucleotides agree with TRBD1. This CDR3 has 15 amino acids. From germline, CDR1 is SQVTM and CDR2 ANQGSEA. With 3 bases clipped from V and 5 bases from J, the junction kept 10 bases outside the gene matches. The DNA for the CDR3 is TGCAGCGTTGAGGTCACAGGGGGCATTATGGAGACCCAGTACTTC. Amino acids: CSVEVTGGIMETQYF.

The chain uses TRBV5-1 and TRBJ1-2; TRBD1 matches at 9 bases. The CDR3 has 14 residues. Germline assignment: CDR1 SGHRS and CDR2 YFSETQ. V shed 0 bases and J 8 bases; nucleotides not matched to a gene: 5. The CDR3 reads CASSLGQGGGGYTF. CDR3 in DNA: TGCGCCAGCAGCTTGGGACAGGGGGGTGGAGGCTACACCTTC.

The chain is built from TRBV19 and TRBJ2-5; 9 bases map to TRBD2. The CDR3 has 17 residues. Looked up from germline, CDR1 is LNHDA and CDR2 is SQIVND (reference sequence). Trimming removed 6 bases from V and 5 bases from J; junction bases left unmatched: 16. CDR3 bases: TGTGCCAGTAGCCCGGGCGAGGTAGCGGGAGATGGGGAGACCCAGTACTTC. Its protein product is CASSPGEVAGDGETQYF.

The chain recombines TRBV6-5 with TRBJ1-1; tentative D call: TRBD1 (6 bases). The germline gives CDR1 MNHEY, CDR2 SVGAGI. The V end lost 2 bases, the J end lost 6 bases, and 10 bases lay between the germline ends. This CDR3 contains 13 residues. This chain's CDR3 is CASSYNRAAEAFF. CDR3 bases: TGTGCCAGCAGTTACAACAGGGCTGCTGAAGCTTTCTTT.

The J gene is TRBJ1-2, the V gene TRBV6-1; a weak D match, TRBD1 (6 bases). The CDR3 extends over 19 amino acids. The germline CDR1 and CDR2 sequences are MNHNS and SASEGT. The ends were cut back, 3 bases at V and 4 bases at J, with 27 bases in the middle. CDR3: CASSDLTGTRLFGRYGYTF. CDR3 bases: TGTGCCAGCAGTGACCTTACAGGGACCCGTCTTTTCGGTCGCTATGGCTACACCTTC.

The chain combines TRBV19 with TRBJ1-2; 7 bases fit TRBD1. Germline V CDR1 and CDR2: LNHDA, SQIVND (reference sequence). This CDR3 contains 10 residues. The CDR3 DNA is TGTGCGACAGGGCCCTATGGCTACACCTTC. Protein product: CATGPYGYTF.

The V and J genes are TRBV28 and TRBJ1-4, with D tentatively TRBD1 (5 bases). With 6 bases removed from V and 5 bases from J, the gap between germline ends came to 19 bases. CDR3 length: 16 amino acids. The germline V gene encodes CDR1 MDHEN and CDR2 SYDVKM. The DNA for the CDR3 is TGTGCCAGCAGCTCACCCTCAGGGTTGGGAAATGAAAAACTGTTTTTT. Its protein product is CASSSPSGLGNEKLFF.

This chain links TRBV6-4 with TRBJ1-1, with 8 bases fitting TRBD1. Germline V gene lookup returns CDR1 MRHNA and CDR2 SNTAGT. V trimming: 5 bases; J trimming: 4 bases; junction bases outside the gene matches: 9. CDR3 length equals 15 residues. CDR3 DNA sequence: TGTGCCAGCAGTCAGGACAGGGCAGCGGGCACTGAAGCTTTCTTT. Residues: CASSQDRAAGTEAFF.

V is TRBV6-5 and J is TRBJ2-5; 8 bases align to TRBD1. The better agreement between TRBJ2-7 and the DNA end casts doubt on the J call. Looked up from germline, CDR1 is MNHEY and CDR2 is SVGAGI. This CDR3 is 13 amino acids long. The CDR3 is CASSLVQGDEQYF. In DNA, the CDR3 is TGTGCCAGCAGCCTTGTACAGGGGGACGAGCAGTACTTC.

The V gene is TRBV6-5, the J gene TRBJ1-6; possibly TRBD1 for D (5 bases). This CDR3 region has 16 residues. V dropped 0 bases and J dropped 11 bases, with 17 bases sitting between them. CDR1 MNHEY and CDR2 SVGAGI come from the germline V gene. The DNA of the CDR3 is TGTGCCAGCAGTTACTCGGGGCCGACCCTAGGCACACCCCTCCACTTT. As protein: CASSYSGPTLGTPLHF.

The rearrangement uses TRBV18 and TRBJ2-3, with TRBD1 matching 9 bases. V gave up 6 bases and J gave up 1 base; unmatched junction bases: 5. The CDR3 runs 15 residues. The germline gives CDR1 KGHSH, CDR2 LQKENI. CDR3 sequence: CASSPGQGGTDTQYF. CDR3 nucleotides: TGTGCCAGCTCCCCGGGACAGGGAGGCACAGATACGCAGTATTTT.

The rearrangement links TRBV5-5 to TRBJ2-2; D gene ambiguous. The V end was cut by 4 bases, the J end by 6 bases, with 10 bases between. The CDR3 has 13 residues. Germline V gene lookup returns CDR1 SGHKS and CDR2 YYEKEE (reference sequence). In nucleotides, the CDR3 is TGTGCCAGCAGCCCTTTGTCGGCCGGGGAGCTGTTTTTT. This encodes CASSPLSAGELFF.

The J gene is TRBJ2-4, the V gene TRBV30, with 7 nucleotides matching TRBD1. Germline lookup yields CDR1 GTSNPN and CDR2 SVGIG (reference sequence). The CDR3 is 12 amino acids. V shed 0 bases, J shed 13 bases, and the junction held 6 bases outside the gene matches. Here the CDR3 reads CAWSVGRGQQYF. DNA of the CDR3: TGTGCCTGGAGTGTGGGCAGGGGACAGCAGTACTTC.

This chain joins TRBV9 and TRBJ2-1; TRBD2 might be the D (8 bases). Trimming took 4 bases from V and 4 from J, leaving 18 bases between them. The CDR3 has 16 residues. From germline, CDR1 is SGDLS and CDR2 YYNGEE. The CDR3 region has the DNA TGTGCCAGCAGCTCCCGGGGGGGGACAGAGTACAATGAGCAGTTCTTC. Translation gives CASSSRGGTEYNEQFF. The full variable domain, its missing parts supplied by reference TRBV9 and TRBJ2-1, is DSGVTQTPKHLITATGQRVTLRCSPRSGDLSVYWYQQSLDQGLQFLIQYYNGEERAKGNILERFSAQQFPDLHSELNLSSLELGDSALYFCASSSRGGTEYNEQFFGPGTRLTVL.

The CDR3 DNA reads as TGTGCCAGCAGTGCCCAAAGGGGTTATGGCTACACCTTC. Translation: CASSAQRGYGYTF. This rearrangement joins TRBV6-1 to TRBJ1-2; possible D gene TRBD1, 5 bases. V gave up 4 bases and J gave up 5 bases, with 11 bases separating them. The CDR3 has 13 amino acids. Per germline, CDR1 MNHNS and CDR2 SASEGT.

The rearrangement joins TRBV25-1 to TRBJ2-7, with 7 bases fitting TRBD2. The CDR3 length is 14 residues. With V trimmed by 5 bases and J by 6 bases, 10 bases remained unmatched. Germline V gives CDR1 MGHDK, CDR2 SYGVNS. The CDR3, as DNA: TGTGCCAGCAGTTCTCGACTAGCAGTGAGCGAGCAGTACTTC. Its protein product is CASSSRLAVSEQYF.

The gene calls are TRBV10-3 and TRBJ1-3; TRBD1 agrees at 7 bases. This CDR3 contains 12 residues. Germline CDR1 reads ENHRY; CDR2 reads SYGVKD. The V and J ends lost 10 bases and 7 bases, in that order; junction bases with no gene match: 7. CDR3 coding DNA: TGTGCCACCTGGGACAGCCTGAACACCATATATTTT. It yields the protein CATWDSLNTIYF.

The V call is TRBV7-8, the J call TRBJ2-6; tentatively, D is TRBD1 (6 bases). The V end was cut by 3 bases, the J end by 2 bases, with 8 bases between. Germline CDR1 reads SGHVS; CDR2 reads FQNEAQ. The CDR3 is made up of 15 amino acids. CDR3 sequence (DNA): TGTGCCAGCAGCTTCGACAGGACTGGGGCCAACGTCCTGACTTTC. It yields the protein CASSFDRTGANVLTF.

A note on this clone: The sample carries other DNA sequences with the same CDR3. This rearrangement joins TRBV5-6 to TRBJ2-7; 9 nucleotides match TRBD1. The germline V gene encodes CDR1 SGHDT and CDR2 YYEEEE. This CDR3 is built from 13 residues. Germline trimming cut 4 bases from V and 2 bases from J; bases unmatched to any gene: 1. CDR3: CASSRDRAYEQYF. The CDR3 DNA reads as TGTGCCAGCAGCCGGGACAGGGCCTACGAGCAGTACTTC.

The rearrangement joins TRBV9 to TRBJ2-5; D gene uncertain. There are 14 residues in the CDR3. Trimming pared 0 bases from V and 5 bases from J, leaving 11 bases between. CDR1 is SGDLS and CDR2 is YYNGEE in the germline V gene. The CDR3 DNA sequence: TGTGCCAGCAGCGTAGGTGTAGAGCTGGAGACCCAGTACTTC. Translated: CASSVGVELETQYF.

The rearrangement uses TRBV7-9 and TRBJ2-6; the D gene is possibly TRBD1 (5 bases). This CDR3 contains 15 residues. Looked up from germline, CDR1 is SEHNR and CDR2 is FQNEAQ (reference sequence). Trimming took 2 bases from V and 2 from J, leaving 7 bases between them. This chain's CDR3 is CASSLQGAGANVLTF. The CDR3 DNA sequence: TGTGCCAGCAGCTTACAGGGTGCTGGGGCCAACGTCCTGACTTTC.

This sequence joins TRBV5-4 and TRBJ2-7; 8 bases fit TRBD1. Germline V CDR1 and CDR2: SGHNT, YYREEE (reference sequence). V trimming: 3 bases; J trimming: 4 bases; junction bases outside the gene matches: 6. CDR3 length: 14 residues. The CDR3 bases are TGTGCCAGCAGCTACGGACAGGGTACGTACGAGCAGTACTTC. The encoded protein is CASSYGQGTYEQYF.

This chain joins TRBV5-1 and TRBJ1-2, with 7 bases that match TRBD1. The germline CDR1 and CDR2 sequences are SGHRS and YFSETQ. V lost 4 bases and J lost 0; bases outside the gene matches: 9. The CDR3 sequence is 16 residues long. CDR3 loop: CASSVWGQQANYGYTF. In nucleotides, the CDR3 is TGCGCCAGCAGCGTCTGGGGACAGCAAGCTAACTATGGCTACACCTTC.

With regard to this clone: One end of the junction is discordant with germline, which a read error may explain. The chain joins TRBV29-1 to TRBJ1-2; the D is unclear. The CDR3 has 13 amino acids. Germline lookup yields CDR1 SQVTM and CDR2 ANQGSEA. The CDR3 loop is CSVEEVGVYGYTF. The CDR3 nucleotides read TGCAGCGTCGAAGAGGTCGGGGTATATGGCTACACCTTC.